The rows below give T cell receptor beta chains drawn from one sample of a study of vaccination and CD4 T cells after COVID-19. A single record per CDR3 protein comes from TCRdb applying MiXCR to the PCR reads. The sample has a few thousand distinct CDR3 sequences, approximately 45% seen once. These TCRs' antigens remain unknown. The sequenced sample consisted of CD4+ T cells from blood, cultured in vitro. These receptor sequences come from a human donor who had recovered from COVID-19. The CDR3 runs from the conserved cysteine through the conserved F or W. D genes are given only for firm matches. Some rows mark clone size as missing; the rest say once, few, many or name a class of expanded clone.

clone_size: -; j_call: TRBJ2-7; v_call: TRBV5-1; d_call: -; cdr3_nt: TGCGCCAGCAGCTTAGACCCGAATCTTGAGCAGTACTTC; cdr3_aa: CASSLDPNLEQYF
clone_size: large; j_call: TRBJ1-1; v_call: TRBV5-4; d_call: TRBD1; cdr3_nt: TGTGCCAGCAGTTTAACGGGACAGGGAGCGAACACTGAAGCTTTCTTT; cdr3_aa: CASSLTGQGANTEAFF
clone_size: -; j_call: TRBJ1-1; v_call: TRBV6-1; d_call: -; cdr3_nt: TGTGCCAGCAGGGAACAGGTGAACACTGAAGCTTTCTTT; cdr3_aa: CASREQVNTEAFF
clone_size: large; j_call: TRBJ2-2; v_call: TRBV6-1; d_call: TRBD1; cdr3_nt: TGTGCCAGCAGAGCGGGACAGGGGTCTCCCGGGGAGCTGTTTTTT; cdr3_aa: CASRAGQGSPGELFF
clone_size: -; j_call: TRBJ2-2; v_call: TRBV6-1; d_call: TRBD2; cdr3_nt: TGTGCCAGCAGCCCCGGGGCGGGGGGGTTTACCGGGGAGCTGTTTTTT; cdr3_aa: CASSPGAGGFTGELFF
clone_size: -; j_call: TRBJ2-7; v_call: TRBV10-3; d_call: TRBD1; cdr3_nt: TGTGCCATCAGTACCGACAGGGCCGAGCAGTACTTC; cdr3_aa: CAISTDRAEQYF
clone_size: few; j_call: TRBJ2-2; v_call: TRBV6-5; d_call: TRBD2; cdr3_nt: TGTGCCAGCAGTTATAGCGGGGGGAGGAGCGGGGAGCTGTTTTTT; cdr3_aa: CASSYSGGRSGELFF
clone_size: few; j_call: TRBJ1-1; v_call: TRBV24-1; d_call: -; cdr3_nt: TGTGCCACCAGTGCCGGGGGGAACCTGAACACTGAAGCTTTCTTT; cdr3_aa: CATSAGGNLNTEAFF
clone_size: -; j_call: TRBJ1-6; v_call: TRBV4-1; d_call: -; cdr3_nt: TGCGCCAGCAGCCAAGATCACAGGGTTTCACCCCTCCACTTT; cdr3_aa: CASSQDHRVSPLHF
clone_size: once; j_call: TRBJ1-1; v_call: TRBV9; d_call: -; cdr3_nt: TGTGCCAGCAGCGTAGACACATCCCGGGAGACTGAAGCTTTCTTT; cdr3_aa: CASSVDTSRETEAFF
clone_size: -; j_call: TRBJ1-5; v_call: TRBV19; d_call: -; cdr3_nt: TGTGCCAGTAGCCCGCTACAGGGAGCGGATCAGCCCCAGCATTTT; cdr3_aa: CASSPLQGADQPQHF
clone_size: few; j_call: TRBJ2-7; v_call: TRBV15; d_call: -; cdr3_nt: TGTGCCACCAGCAGAGATACTCTATCGGGTTTTAGCTCCTACGAGCAGTACTTC; cdr3_aa: CATSRDTLSGFSSYEQYF
clone_size: few; j_call: TRBJ2-1; v_call: TRBV6-1; d_call: TRBD2; cdr3_nt: TGTGCCAGCAGAGTTACTAGCGGGTCCGGCGATGAGCAGTTCTTC; cdr3_aa: CASRVTSGSGDEQFF
clone_size: -; j_call: TRBJ1-2; v_call: TRBV2; d_call: TRBD1; cdr3_nt: TGTGCCAGCAGTGATTTACAGGGGGCAAGGGGCTACACCTTC; cdr3_aa: CASSDLQGARGYTF
clone_size: -; j_call: TRBJ2-3; v_call: TRBV29-1; d_call: -; cdr3_nt: TGCAGCGTTGAGGTGGGACTCCCAGGCGATACGCAGTATTTT; cdr3_aa: CSVEVGLPGDTQYF
clone_size: few; j_call: TRBJ1-5; v_call: TRBV7-2; d_call: -; cdr3_nt: TGTGCCAGCAGGGCGGATTCGGGCAGCTTTAGCAATCAGCCCCAGCATTTT; cdr3_aa: CASRADSGSFSNQPQHF
clone_size: -; j_call: TRBJ1-1; v_call: TRBV2; d_call: TRBD1; cdr3_nt: TGTGCCAGCAGTGGGGCAGGGGGCTCGAACACTGAAGCTTTCTTT; cdr3_aa: CASSGAGGSNTEAFF
clone_size: -; j_call: TRBJ1-2; v_call: TRBV27; d_call: TRBD1; cdr3_nt: TGTGCCAGGAACAGGGGGCAGGACTATGGCTACACCTTC; cdr3_aa: CARNRGQDYGYTF
clone_size: few; j_call: TRBJ1-3; v_call: TRBV12-3/TRBV12-4; d_call: -; cdr3_nt: TGTGCCAGCAGGTTGACGGCTGGAAACACCATATATTTT; cdr3_aa: CASRLTAGNTIYF
clone_size: -; j_call: TRBJ2-1; v_call: TRBV7-9; d_call: TRBD2; cdr3_nt: TGTGCCAGCCGTACTAGCGGAGACTACAATGAGCAGTTCTTC; cdr3_aa: CASRTSGDYNEQFF
clone_size: -; j_call: TRBJ2-5; v_call: TRBV6-1; d_call: -; cdr3_nt: TGTGCCAGCAGCGGATCGGGGGCGGAGACCCAGTACTTC; cdr3_aa: CASSGSGAETQYF
clone_size: -; j_call: TRBJ2-2; v_call: TRBV7-9; d_call: TRBD2; cdr3_nt: TGTGCCAGCACCTTTAACAGGCCGGGGGGTCGGGAGCTGTTTTTT; cdr3_aa: CASTFNRPGGRELFF
clone_size: -; j_call: TRBJ1-2; v_call: TRBV6-2/TRBV6-3; d_call: TRBD1; cdr3_nt: TGTGCCAGCAGCCAAATTGGAGATCCGACAGGGGACGATAGCTACACCTTC; cdr3_aa: CASSQIGDPTGDDSYTF
clone_size: few; j_call: TRBJ1-4; v_call: TRBV20-1; d_call: -; cdr3_nt: TGCAGTGCTAGGGCCCGCCGGGGAAATGAAAAACTGTTTTTT; cdr3_aa: CSARARRGNEKLFF
clone_size: -; j_call: TRBJ2-3; v_call: TRBV7-2; d_call: -; cdr3_nt: TGTGCCAGCGGTTTACGGGGATTTGGCACAGATACGCAGTATTTT; cdr3_aa: CASGLRGFGTDTQYF
clone_size: few; j_call: TRBJ2-1; v_call: TRBV10-3; d_call: TRBD2; cdr3_nt: TGTGCCATCAGTGATGGGCGGGAGCGCTACAATGAGCAGTTCTTC; cdr3_aa: CAISDGRERYNEQFF
clone_size: -; j_call: TRBJ1-3; v_call: TRBV2; d_call: -; cdr3_nt: TGTGCCAGCAGTGAGCGATCCATTGGAAACACCATATATTTT; cdr3_aa: CASSERSIGNTIYF
clone_size: -; j_call: TRBJ1-2; v_call: TRBV7-9; d_call: TRBD1; cdr3_nt: TGTGCCAGCAGCGTACAGGGGGCGTATGGCTACACCTTC; cdr3_aa: CASSVQGAYGYTF
clone_size: few; j_call: TRBJ2-1; v_call: TRBV6-1; d_call: TRBD2; cdr3_nt: TGTGCCAGCAGTGAATACGCTAGCGGAAATGAGCAGTTCTTC; cdr3_aa: CASSEYASGNEQFF
clone_size: few; j_call: TRBJ2-5; v_call: TRBV20-1; d_call: -; cdr3_nt: TGCAGTGCTAGTAGCGCCCAAGAGACCCAGTACTTC; cdr3_aa: CSASSAQETQYF
clone_size: medium-sized; j_call: TRBJ1-5; v_call: TRBV6-1; d_call: -; cdr3_nt: TGTGCCAGCAGTGATAGGGTCCAGCCCCAGCATTTT; cdr3_aa: CASSDRVQPQHF
clone_size: -; j_call: TRBJ2-3; v_call: TRBV20-1; d_call: -; cdr3_nt: TGCAGTGCTAGAGATAACCTAATCACAGATACGCAGTATTTT; cdr3_aa: CSARDNLITDTQYF
clone_size: -; j_call: TRBJ2-6; v_call: TRBV2; d_call: -; cdr3_nt: TGTGCCAGCGGGGGGAACGTCCTGACTTTC; cdr3_aa: CASGGNVLTF
clone_size: -; j_call: TRBJ2-7; v_call: TRBV7-2; d_call: -; cdr3_nt: TGTGCCAGCAGCTTATTTAACCGGGACGGATACGAGCAGTACTTC; cdr3_aa: CASSLFNRDGYEQYF
clone_size: -; j_call: TRBJ2-7; v_call: TRBV20-1; d_call: -; cdr3_nt: TGCAGTGCTAGAGACTGGGGCGCCTACGAGCAGTACTTC; cdr3_aa: CSARDWGAYEQYF
clone_size: -; j_call: TRBJ1-3; v_call: TRBV27; d_call: TRBD1; cdr3_nt: TGTGCCAGCAGGCCTGACAGGGTTGGAAACACCATATATTTT; cdr3_aa: CASRPDRVGNTIYF
clone_size: -; j_call: TRBJ2-5; v_call: TRBV9; d_call: -; cdr3_nt: TGTGCCAGCAGCCACAACGGACACAAAGAGACCCAGTACTTC; cdr3_aa: CASSHNGHKETQYF
clone_size: few; j_call: TRBJ2-5; v_call: TRBV7-8; d_call: -; cdr3_nt: TGTGCCAGCAGCCTATCCGTTGGCGAGACCCAGTACTTC; cdr3_aa: CASSLSVGETQYF
clone_size: few; j_call: TRBJ2-7; v_call: TRBV20-1; d_call: TRBD1; cdr3_nt: TGCAGTGCTAGTCCGGACAGGGACACCTACGAGCAGTACTTC; cdr3_aa: CSASPDRDTYEQYF
clone_size: few; j_call: TRBJ2-3; v_call: TRBV15; d_call: -; cdr3_nt: TGTGCCACCAATAGCGGTAGCACAGATACGCAGTATTTT; cdr3_aa: CATNSGSTDTQYF
clone_size: few; j_call: TRBJ1-5; v_call: TRBV2; d_call: TRBD1; cdr3_nt: TGTGCCAGCAGTGAATGGACAGGGCTAGGGCAGCCCCAGCATTTT; cdr3_aa: CASSEWTGLGQPQHF
clone_size: -; j_call: TRBJ1-5; v_call: TRBV6-2/TRBV6-3; d_call: TRBD1; cdr3_nt: TGTGCCAGCAGGGACAGGGTCAATCAGCCCCAGCATTTT; cdr3_aa: CASRDRVNQPQHF